Listed below are T cell receptor beta chains from one sample, sequenced in a study of PD-1 blockade in mismatch repair-deficient tumors. The method was immunoSEQ multiplex PCR; TCRdb's version includes in-frame clones alone and lacks a portion of them. This sample has some 48,000 clones, with roughly 80% found just once. The specimen was peripheral blood, collected about 20 weeks after starting pembrolizumab. The source is an adult with mismatch repair-deficient cancer. The CDR3 runs from the conserved cysteine through the conserved F or W.

CDR3 length: 15
J gene: TRBJ1-1
V gene: TRBV29-1
CDR3 protein: CSSSGAGGTNTEAFF

CDR3 length: 15
J gene: TRBJ2-7
V gene: TRBV18
CDR3 protein: CASSPDRGFGNEQYF

CDR3 length: 18
J gene: TRBJ2-4
V gene: TRBV14
CDR3 protein: CASSLSADRELAKNIQYF

CDR3 length: 15
J gene: TRBJ2-2
V gene: TRBV28
CDR3 protein: CASRPRQRYTGELFF

CDR3 length: 15
J gene: TRBJ2-7
V gene: TRBV5-1
CDR3 protein: CASRPQAGGSYEQYF

CDR3 length: 18
J gene: TRBJ2-4
V gene: TRBV13
CDR3 protein: CASSPGLAGVSPKNIQYF

CDR3 length: 14
J gene: TRBJ1-1
V gene: TRBV5-1
CDR3 protein: CASSNGGGYTEAFF

CDR3 length: 13
J gene: TRBJ2-5
V gene: TRBV9
CDR3 protein: CASSVAGAETQYF

CDR3 length: 14
J gene: TRBJ1-3
V gene: TRBV15
CDR3 protein: CATSRGRDGNTIYF

CDR3 length: 13
J gene: TRBJ1-2
V gene: TRBV5-4
CDR3 protein: CASSLLSRGGYTF

CDR3 length: 15
J gene: TRBJ2-3
V gene: TRBV27
CDR3 protein: CASSLSGIPTDTQYF

CDR3 length: 15
J gene: TRBJ2-7
V gene: TRBV7-3
CDR3 protein: CASSSQAGGGYEQYF

CDR3 length: 12
J gene: TRBJ2-5
V gene: TRBV5-6
CDR3 protein: CASSVSGKTQYF

CDR3 length: 14
J gene: TRBJ2-7
V gene: TRBV27
CDR3 protein: CASSLSGLSYEQYF

CDR3 length: 14
J gene: TRBJ2-2
V gene: TRBV18
CDR3 protein: CASSPGTGIKELFF

CDR3 length: 13
J gene: TRBJ2-7
V gene: TRBV9
CDR3 protein: CASSVTGGYEQYF

CDR3 length: 12
J gene: TRBJ2-5
V gene: TRBV2
CDR3 protein: CASSSEGDRRYF

CDR3 length: 13
J gene: TRBJ2-3
V gene: TRBV10-1
CDR3 protein: CASSRQGAGTQYF

CDR3 length: 15
J gene: TRBJ2-3
V gene: TRBV6-5
CDR3 protein: CASMFGQGGTDTQYF

CDR3 length: 15
J gene: TRBJ2-1
V gene: TRBV7-2
CDR3 protein: CASSPPGSSYNEQFF

CDR3 length: 15
J gene: TRBJ2-1
V gene: TRBV2
CDR3 protein: CASSEMGLEVHEQFF

CDR3 length: 15
J gene: TRBJ2-1
V gene: TRBV7-8
CDR3 protein: CASSPGTNIYNEQFF

CDR3 length: 15
J gene: TRBJ1-1
V gene: TRBV11-3
CDR3 protein: CASSARRSTNTEAFF

CDR3 length: 14
J gene: TRBJ2-3
V gene: TRBV7-7
CDR3 protein: CASSSSVSTDTQYF

CDR3 length: 14
J gene: TRBJ1-5
V gene: TRBV7-9
CDR3 protein: CASSLSGAEQPQHF

CDR3 length: 13
J gene: TRBJ2-7
V gene: TRBV19
CDR3 protein: CASSLGQVYEQYF

CDR3 length: 13
J gene: TRBJ2-3
V gene: TRBV6-6
CDR3 protein: CAAGVRGADTQYF

CDR3 length: 15
J gene: TRBJ2-1
V gene: TRBV10-2
CDR3 protein: CASSVVQGGENEQFF

CDR3 length: 16
J gene: TRBJ1-5
V gene: TRBV19
CDR3 protein: CANLLRGPYSNQPQHF

CDR3 length: 14
J gene: TRBJ2-1
V gene: TRBV5-1
CDR3 protein: CASSLEPSDNEQFF

CDR3 length: 14
J gene: TRBJ1-5
V gene: TRBV19
CDR3 protein: CASSKGQARQPQHF

CDR3 length: 15
J gene: TRBJ2-3
V gene: TRBV18
CDR3 protein: CASSRTPSRTDTQYF

CDR3 length: 15
J gene: TRBJ2-7
V gene: TRBV7-2
CDR3 protein: CASSPNEMAGQEQYF

CDR3 length: 17
J gene: TRBJ2-1
V gene: TRBV5-1
CDR3 protein: CASSRLPGDYSYNEQFF

CDR3 length: 11
J gene: TRBJ1-1
V gene: TRBV27
CDR3 protein: CASRENTEAFF

CDR3 length: 14
J gene: TRBJ1-5
V gene: TRBV6-1
CDR3 protein: CASSEGVVMQPQHF

CDR3 length: 16
J gene: TRBJ2-2
V gene: TRBV5-4
CDR3 protein: CASSLGSGGNTGELFF

CDR3 length: 14
J gene: TRBJ1-2
V gene: TRBV19
CDR3 protein: CASRWPGGRYGYTF

CDR3 length: 14
J gene: TRBJ1-2
V gene: TRBV30
CDR3 protein: CACGLSGGTYGYTF

CDR3 length: 9
J gene: TRBJ1-2
V gene: TRBV29-1
CDR3 protein: CSVVKGYTF

CDR3 length: 16
J gene: TRBJ2-6
V gene: TRBV18
CDR3 protein: CASSPKASSGANVLTF

CDR3 length: 15
J gene: TRBJ2-1
V gene: TRBV7-9
CDR3 protein: CASEFTGGSYNEQFF

CDR3 length: 18
J gene: TRBJ2-7
V gene: TRBV10-2
CDR3 protein: CASSEIFLAGYVRYEQYF

CDR3 length: 13
J gene: TRBJ1-1
V gene: TRBV7-9
CDR3 protein: CASSLLANTEAFF

CDR3 length: 13
J gene: TRBJ2-1
V gene: TRBV29-1
CDR3 protein: CSVAGDSYNEQFF